Listed here are 27 T cell receptor beta chains from one sample, sequenced in a study of cytomegalovirus exposure and HLA in healthy donors. Vbeta (60) and Jbeta (13) primers were used in the PCR. Libraries were prepared by immunoSEQ multiplex PCR; TCRdb keeps only in-frame clonotypes and omits some of them. The sample lists 200,000 to 300,000 clones, 82% occurring once. The sequenced sample consisted of PBMCs. Every receptor here comes from a woman between 40 and 55 years old in good health and CMV-seropositive.

The chain links TRBV11-2 to TRBJ2-5; 8 nucleotides line up with TRBD1. The germline gives CDR1 SGHAT, CDR2 FQNNGV. This CDR3 comprises 14 residues. J gave up 3 bases and V 4 bases, and 4 bases lay outside the gene matches. DNA of the CDR3: TGTGCCAGCAGCTCCCCGGACAGGGAAGAGACCCAGTACTTC. Protein sequence: CASSSPDREETQYF. Complete variable domain (other parts from reference TRBV11-2 and TRBJ2-5): EAGVAQSPRYKIIEKRQSVAFWCNPISGHATLYWYQQILGQGPKLLIQFQNNGVVDDSQLPKDRFSAERLKGVDSTLKIQPAKLEDSAVYLCASSSPDREETQYFGPGTRLLVL.

This clone came up a few times. The chain has TRBV30 and TRBJ1-2, with D possibly TRBD1 on 6 matching bases. Trimming took off 0 bases at V and 8 bases at J, with 13 bases between the two ends. The CDR3 totals 13 residues. Germline CDR1 and CDR2: GTSNPN and SVGIG (reference sequence). The CDR3 DNA follows: TGTGCCTGGAGTGTTCCAGGGGTGTTCGGCTACACCTTC. Protein product: CAWSVPGVFGYTF.

CDR3: CAWSVGQVGYTF. The CDR3, as DNA: TGTGCCTGGAGTGTAGGTCAGGTTGGCTACACCTTC. The chain is built from TRBV30 and TRBJ1-2; D gene uncertain. The CDR3 has 12 residues. The V end lost 0 bases, the J end lost 7 bases, and 9 bases lay between the germline ends. Looked up from germline, CDR1 is GTSNPN and CDR2 is SVGIG (reference sequence). Looking up the rest from reference TRBV30 and TRBJ1-2 gives the full variable domain: SQTIHQWPATLVQPVGSPLSLECTVEGTSNPNLYWYRQAAGRGLQLLFYSVGIGQISSEVPQNLSASRPQDRQFILSSKKLLLSDSGFYLCAWSVGQVGYTFGSGTRLTVV.

The gene calls are TRBV19 and TRBJ1-5; D is possibly TRBD1 (6 bases). The CDR3 runs to 13 residues. In germline, CDR1 is LNHDA, CDR2 SQIVND (reference sequence). Trimming left V 8 bases short and J 3 bases short, with 11 bases between. As DNA, the CDR3 is TGTGCCAGTCAGGGACACCTCAATCAGCCCCAGCATTTT. Translated, it gives CASQGHLNQPQHF. Full variable domain (outside the CDR3, taken from reference TRBV19 and TRBJ1-5): DGGITQSPKYLFRKEGQNVTLSCEQNLNHDAMYWYRQDPGQGLRLIYYSQIVNDFQKGDIAEGYSVSREKKESFPLTVTSAQKNPTAFYLCASQGHLNQPQHFGDGTRLSIL.

The chain couples TRBV7-2 to TRBJ1-1, with 7 nucleotides matching TRBD1. The CDR3 has 13 residues. Germline loops: CDR1 SGHTA, CDR2 FQGNSA. With 3 bases clipped from V and 4 bases from J, the junction kept 2 bases outside the gene matches. The chain's CDR3 is CASSFPGGTEAFF. In DNA form, the CDR3 reads TGTGCCAGCAGCTTCCCAGGGGGCACTGAAGCTTTCTTT.

The chain employs TRBV6-5 and TRBJ1-3; 8 nucleotides match TRBD1. V gave up 6 bases and J gave up 2 bases; unmatched junction bases: 6. CDR1 and CDR2 (germline): MNHEY, SVGAGI. CDR3 length equals 15 residues. Written as DNA, the CDR3 is TGTGCCAGCAGCTGGGGACAGGCTCCTGGAAACACCATATATTTT. Protein product: CASSWGQAPGNTIYF.

The chain links TRBV29-1 to TRBJ2-1; 12 bases match TRBD2. The CDR3 covers 15 residues. Germline V gene sequence: CDR1 SQVTM, CDR2 ANQGSEA. V lost 8 bases, J lost 8 bases, and 13 bases stayed unmatched. The CDR3 spells CSSLGLAGGPDEQFF. CDR3 nucleotides: TGCAGCTCCCTGGGGCTAGCGGGAGGGCCAGATGAGCAGTTCTTC.

This rearrangement joins TRBV5-6 to TRBJ2-5, with 13 bases lining up with TRBD2. J lost 10 bases, V lost 3 bases, and 6 bases had no gene match. The CDR3 totals 14 residues. Germline lookup yields CDR1 SGHDT and CDR2 YYEEEE. The CDR3 reads CASSSGLAGRGQYF. CDR3 coding DNA: TGTGCCAGCAGCTCGGGACTAGCGGGGCGGGGCCAGTACTTC.

The chain couples TRBV5-5 to TRBJ2-7, with TRBD1 as a possible D gene (5 bases). Germline lookup yields CDR1 SGHKS and CDR2 YYEKEE (reference sequence). The length of the CDR3 is 12 residues. Trimming removed 0 bases from V and 5 bases from J, with 6 bases in between. This CDR3 reads CASSLGQHEQYF. CDR3 coding DNA: TGTGCCAGCAGCTTGGGACAGCACGAGCAGTACTTC.

This clone was seen a handful of times. This chain joins TRBV6-1 and TRBJ1-5; tentative D call: TRBD1 (5 bases). Trimming stripped 4 bases from V and 0 bases from J, with 13 bases between. CDR3 size: 16 residues. Germline V CDR1 and CDR2: MNHNS, SASEGT. CDR3 amino acids: CASSATVSYSNQPQHF. In DNA, the CDR3 is TGTGCCAGCAGTGCGACAGTGAGTTATAGCAATCAGCCCCAGCATTTT.

This clone was detected only a few times. V is TRBV27 and J is TRBJ2-7; 9 nucleotides align to TRBD1. J lost 2 bases, V lost 4 bases, and 6 bases had no gene match. Per the germline V gene, CDR1 is MNHEY and CDR2 is SMNVEV (reference sequence). This CDR3 comprises 15 residues. CDR3 in DNA: TGTGCCAGCAGTTCTACCGGGACAGGGCCCTACGAGCAGTACTTC. It yields the protein CASSSTGTGPYEQYF.

This clone has just one count. This chain links TRBV18 with TRBJ1-3; the D gene is possibly TRBD1 (5 bases). V dropped 0 bases and J dropped 4 bases, with 10 bases sitting between them. This CDR3 has 15 amino acids. Per the germline V gene, CDR1 is KGHSH and CDR2 is LQKENI. For the CDR3, the DNA is TGTGCCAGCTCACCACCTCAAGGGGTCGGAAACACCATATATTTT. This gives the protein CASSPPQGVGNTIYF.

The rearrangement links TRBV4-1 to TRBJ1-5, with no clear D. This CDR3 comprises 15 residues. Germline V CDR1 and CDR2: MGHRA, YSYEKL. Trimming removed 0 bases from V and 4 bases from J, with 10 bases in between. The CDR3 DNA follows: TGCGCCAGCAGCCAAGACCGCGGGGAGAATCAGCCCCAGCATTTT. Its translation is CASSQDRGENQPQHF.

The chain carries TRBV30 and TRBJ1-1; D call uncertain. The germline CDR1 and CDR2 sequences are GTSNPN and SVGIG (reference sequence). Trimming removed 0 bases from V and 7 bases from J, with 6 bases in between. The CDR3 extends over 11 amino acids. The CDR3 sequence: CAWSVLDEAFF. CDR3 bases: TGTGCCTGGAGTGTACTTGATGAAGCTTTCTTT.

The sample holds one count of this clone. The V and J genes are TRBV6-5 and TRBJ2-7, with TRBD2 identical over 10 bases. V shed 5 bases, J shed 4 bases, and the junction held 8 bases outside the gene matches. The CDR3 runs to 15 residues. Germline V gene data show CDR1 as MNHEY and CDR2 as SVGAGI. The CDR3 region has the DNA TGTGCCAGCAGTCCCGGGACTAGCGACACTTACGAGCAGTACTTC. Translated, it gives CASSPGTSDTYEQYF.

There are a few counts of this clone. The chain couples TRBV7-6 to TRBJ1-1; TRBD1 agrees at 8 bases. This CDR3 region has 14 residues. The V and J ends lost 3 bases and 4 bases, in that order; junction bases with no gene match: 4. Per germline, CDR1 SGHVS and CDR2 FNYEAQ. This chain's CDR3 is CASSLATGGTEAFF. CDR3 coding DNA: TGTGCCAGCAGCTTGGCTACAGGGGGCACTGAAGCTTTCTTT.

This chain uses TRBV12-5 with TRBJ2-1; D is uncertain. This CDR3 has 8 amino acids. V was trimmed by 6 bases and J by 14 bases, leaving 5 bases between them. Germline V lookup: CDR1 LGHNT, CDR2 FRNRAP. The CDR3 here is CASGLEFF. The CDR3 DNA is TGTGCTAGTGGACTGGAGTTCTTC.

This chain connects TRBV29-1 to TRBJ2-3; 8 nucleotides align to TRBD2. The V segment lost 6 bases and the J segment 1 base; nucleotides outside the gene matches: 3. Looked up from germline, CDR1 is SQVTM and CDR2 is ANQGSEA. The CDR3 totals 13 residues. The CDR3 reads CSVAAGGTDTQYF. The CDR3 nucleotides are TGCAGCGTGGCAGCGGGGGGCACAGATACGCAGTATTTT.

This clone appeared once. The rearrangement links TRBV15 to TRBJ2-3, with 7 bases fitting TRBD1. Germline assignment: CDR1 LNHNV and CDR2 YYDKDF (reference sequence). The CDR3 has 14 amino acids. The J segment lost 1 base and the V segment lost 11 bases, leaving 9 bases of the junction unmatched. The chain's CDR3 is CAVRGGQGTDTQYF. CDR3 coding DNA: TGTGCCGTGCGTGGCGGACAGGGCACAGATACGCAGTATTTT.

The rearrangement uses TRBV7-2 and TRBJ1-1; TRBD1 matches at 7 bases. V gave up 3 bases and J gave up 1 base; unmatched junction bases: 11. The length of the CDR3 is 17 residues. The V gene's germline CDR1 is SGHTA and CDR2 FQGNSA. The CDR3 here is CASSLYLGGAGNTEAFF. The CDR3 coding sequence is TGTGCCAGCAGCTTGTATCTAGGGGGCGCGGGGAACACTGAAGCTTTCTTT. Drawing the rest from reference TRBV7-2 and TRBJ1-1, the complete variable domain is GAGVSQSPSNKVTEKGKDVELRCDPISGHTALYWYRQSLGQGLEFLIYFQGNSAPDKSGLPSDRFSAERTGGSVSTLTIQRTQQEDSAVYLCASSLYLGGAGNTEAFFGQGTRLTVV.

The chain carries TRBV10-3 and TRBJ2-3; 12 positions match TRBD2. Looked up from germline, CDR1 is ENHRY and CDR2 is SYGVKD. Germline trimming cut 10 bases from V and 3 bases from J; bases unmatched to any gene: 2. This CDR3 spans 13 amino acids. CDR3 sequence (DNA): TGTGCCACTGGGACTAGCGGGACAGATACGCAGTATTTT. Its translation is CATGTSGTDTQYF.

This sequence joins TRBV27 and TRBJ2-7, with TRBD1 matching 7 bases. Germline V CDR1 and CDR2: MNHEY, SMNVEV (reference sequence). This CDR3 is 14 amino acids long. V was pared by 4 bases and J by 0 bases, with 3 bases of the junction left unmatched. The CDR3 sequence: CASSSRDSSYEQYF. For the CDR3, the DNA is TGTGCCAGCAGTTCCCGGGACAGCTCCTACGAGCAGTACTTC.

The CDR3 protein is CASSYRDRSSYEQYF. The CDR3, as DNA: TGTGCCAGCAGTTACAGGGACAGGAGTTCCTACGAGCAGTACTTC. The rearrangement joins TRBV6-5 to TRBJ2-7, with TRBD1 matching over 8 bases. This CDR3 contains 15 residues. The V segment lost 2 bases and the J segment 1 base; nucleotides outside the gene matches: 4. CDR1 and CDR2 (germline): MNHEY, SVGAGI.

The chain is built from TRBV5-4 and TRBJ2-7, with TRBD2 matching 8 bases. The V segment lost 0 bases and the J segment 2 bases; nucleotides outside the gene matches: 7. CDR1 is SGHNT and CDR2 is YYREEE in the germline V gene (reference sequence). CDR3 length equals 16 residues. The CDR3 sequence is CASSLEGGRSPYEQYF. Here the CDR3 DNA reads TGTGCCAGCAGCTTGGAGGGCGGGAGGAGCCCCTACGAGCAGTACTTC.

This chain connects TRBV4-1 to TRBJ2-7, with 8 nucleotides matching TRBD2. Germline assignment: CDR1 MGHRA and CDR2 YSYEKL. The trim removed 2 bases at V and 4 bases at J, leaving 10 bases unmatched. The CDR3 covers 16 residues. This CDR3 reads CASSQKTSGGQYEQYF. DNA for the CDR3: TGCGCCAGCAGCCAAAAGACGAGCGGGGGTCAATACGAGCAGTACTTC.

The rearrangement links TRBV6-5 to TRBJ1-2; no clear D gene. The CDR3 has 15 amino acids. V gave up 6 bases and J gave up 2 bases, with 16 bases separating them. The germline gives CDR1 MNHEY, CDR2 SVGAGI. The chain's CDR3 is CASRRLPNGNYGYTF. The CDR3, as DNA: TGTGCCAGCAGGCGGTTGCCAAACGGAAACTATGGCTACACCTTC.

For the CDR3, the DNA is TGTGCCAGCGACGACAGCCAAGAGACCCAGTACTTC. Residues: CASDDSQETQYF. The chain combines TRBV2 with TRBJ2-5; the D gene is possibly TRBD1 (5 bases). This CDR3 region has 12 residues. The V gene's germline CDR1 is SNHLY and CDR2 FYNNEI. Trimming took off 8 bases at V and 1 base at J, with 8 bases between the two ends. Supplemented by reference TRBV2 and TRBJ2-5, the full variable domain reads EPEVTQTPSHQVTQMGQEVILRCVPISNHLYFYWYRQILGQKVEFLVSFYNNEISEKSEIFDDQFSVERPDGSNFTLKIRSTKLEDSAMYFCASDDSQETQYFGPGTRLLVL.